These T cell receptor beta chains were read from a single sample in a study of T-cell reconstitution after alpha-beta-depleted transplantation in children. MiXCR, run by TCRdb on the PCR reads, gives a single entry per CDR3 protein. The data show approximately 640,000 distinct CDR3 sequences, 16% seen once. The starting material was PBMCs from the stem cell graft donor, obtained from the stem cell graft. The receptors shown here come from a human donor who donated a stem cell graft to a child with acute myeloid leukemia. Both conserved end residues are part of each CDR3. Each record gives: clone size, D gene, V gene, J gene, CDR3 DNA, CDR3 protein. D genes are given only for firm matches. Where a row states a size, it is once, few, many or the class of an expanded clone; other rows omit it.

clone size: .
D gene: .
V gene: TRBV25-1
J gene: TRBJ1-2
CDR3 DNA: TGTGCCAGCAGTGAATGGGAGGTGGCGAGCGGCTATGGCTACACCTTC
CDR3 protein: CASSEWEVASGYGYTF

clone size: many
D gene: .
V gene: TRBV5-1
J gene: TRBJ1-1
CDR3 DNA: TGCGCCAGCAGCTTGGTGTGGAACACTGAAGCTTTCTTT
CDR3 protein: CASSLVWNTEAFF

clone size: many
D gene: .
V gene: TRBV29-1
J gene: TRBJ1-1
CDR3 DNA: TGCAGCGTTGATGCTTTAGGGCAGAAGAACACTGAAGCTTTCTTT
CDR3 protein: CSVDALGQKNTEAFF

clone size: many
D gene: .
V gene: TRBV6-5
J gene: TRBJ2-7
CDR3 DNA: TGTGCCAGCAGTTACGCCCGGATAGCGGCCTCCTACGAGCAGTACTTC
CDR3 protein: CASSYARIAASYEQYF

clone size: .
D gene: .
V gene: TRBV3-1
J gene: TRBJ2-1
CDR3 DNA: TGTGCCAGCAGCAGGGACCCCTCCTACAATGAGCAGTTCTTC
CDR3 protein: CASSRDPSYNEQFF

clone size: .
D gene: .
V gene: TRBV7-2
J gene: TRBJ1-6
CDR3 DNA: TGTGCCAGCAGCTTAGCTGACGGGAGCTCCTATAATTCACCCCTCCACTTT
CDR3 protein: CASSLADGSSYNSPLHF

clone size: .
D gene: TRBD2
V gene: TRBV5-1
J gene: TRBJ2-1
CDR3 DNA: TGCGCCAGCAGCTTCCCCTCTAGCGGGGGCGTCTGGGATGAGCAGTTCTTC
CDR3 protein: CASSFPSSGGVWDEQFF

clone size: many
D gene: TRBD2
V gene: TRBV5-1
J gene: TRBJ2-1
CDR3 DNA: TGCGCCAGCAGTCCCCCTAGCGGGGGGCACAATGAGCAGTTCTTC
CDR3 protein: CASSPPSGGHNEQFF

clone size: .
D gene: TRBD2
V gene: TRBV4-1
J gene: TRBJ2-2
CDR3 DNA: TGCGCCAGCAGCCAACCAGCGGGGCGAAACACCGGGGAGCTGTTTTTT
CDR3 protein: CASSQPAGRNTGELFF

clone size: few
D gene: .
V gene: TRBV4-3
J gene: TRBJ1-6
CDR3 DNA: TGCGCCAGCAGCCCGGGACCGAGCAATTCACCCCTCCACTTT
CDR3 protein: CASSPGPSNSPLHF

clone size: .
D gene: .
V gene: TRBV5-1
J gene: TRBJ2-5
CDR3 DNA: TGCGCCAGCAGCTTGGGAGACAGCAGTAGGGAAGAGACCCAGTACTTC
CDR3 protein: CASSLGDSSREETQYF

clone size: many
D gene: .
V gene: TRBV10-3
J gene: TRBJ1-1
CDR3 DNA: TGTGCTCTAAAAGGGGGGGAGAACACTGAAGCTTTCTTT
CDR3 protein: CALKGGENTEAFF

clone size: .
D gene: TRBD2
V gene: TRBV2
J gene: TRBJ2-7
CDR3 DNA: TGTGCCAGCGGGACTAGTAACGAGCAGTACTTC
CDR3 protein: CASGTSNEQYF

clone size: .
D gene: TRBD2
V gene: TRBV12-5
J gene: TRBJ2-1
CDR3 DNA: TGTGCTAGTGGTTTGGTAAGTGAGACTAGCTCCTACAATGACCAGTTCTTC
CDR3 protein: CASGLVSETSSYNDQFF

clone size: once
D gene: TRBD1
V gene: TRBV30
J gene: TRBJ2-5
CDR3 DNA: TGTGCCTGGAGTCCACAGGGGATCCTCCAAGAGACCCAGTACTTC
CDR3 protein: CAWSPQGILQETQYF

clone size: few
D gene: .
V gene: TRBV7-2
J gene: TRBJ1-2
CDR3 DNA: TGTGCCAGCAGCTTCCTGGGGGGGGGCGCGGATGGCTACACCTTC
CDR3 protein: CASSFLGGGADGYTF

clone size: .
D gene: .
V gene: TRBV4-3
J gene: TRBJ2-7
CDR3 DNA: TGCGCCAGCAGCCAAACCTATCGGGGGACCTCCTACGAGCAGTACTTC
CDR3 protein: CASSQTYRGTSYEQYF

clone size: .
D gene: .
V gene: TRBV9
J gene: TRBJ1-3
CDR3 DNA: TGTGCCAGCAGCTTGAGTCAGAGCTCTGGAAACACCATATATTTT
CDR3 protein: CASSLSQSSGNTIYF

clone size: few
D gene: .
V gene: TRBV29-1
J gene: TRBJ2-7
CDR3 DNA: TGCTCGGGGGCGGAGGGTTCCGAGCAGTACTTC
CDR3 protein: CSGAEGSEQYF

clone size: many
D gene: .
V gene: TRBV20-1
J gene: TRBJ2-7
CDR3 DNA: TGCAGTGCTAGCGACCTCAACGAGCAGTACTTC
CDR3 protein: CSASDLNEQYF

clone size: many
D gene: TRBD1
V gene: TRBV6-6
J gene: TRBJ1-1
CDR3 DNA: TGTGCCAGCAGGCCTGGACAGGTCACTGAAGCTTTCTTT
CDR3 protein: CASRPGQVTEAFF

clone size: many
D gene: .
V gene: TRBV6-5
J gene: TRBJ2-4
CDR3 DNA: TGTGCCAGCAGTTACAGGGCTATAGCCAAAAACATTCAGTACTTC
CDR3 protein: CASSYRAIAKNIQYF

clone size: once
D gene: TRBD2
V gene: TRBV20-1
J gene: TRBJ2-1
CDR3 DNA: TGCAGTGCTAGCAATGTCGGGGGGGCTAGCTACAATGAGCAGTTCTTC
CDR3 protein: CSASNVGGASYNEQFF

clone size: few
D gene: TRBD1
V gene: TRBV18
J gene: TRBJ2-3
CDR3 DNA: TGTGCCAGCTCACCCCCGGCAGGGGGTATTCGTACGCAGTATTTT
CDR3 protein: CASSPPAGGIRTQYF

clone size: .
D gene: .
V gene: TRBV10-3
J gene: TRBJ1-1
CDR3 DNA: TGTGCCATCAGTGATATCGGACCTTCGAACACTGAAGCTTTCTTT
CDR3 protein: CAISDIGPSNTEAFF

clone size: .
D gene: .
V gene: TRBV6-2/TRBV6-3
J gene: TRBJ1-2
CDR3 DNA: TGTGCCAGCAGTTACTCGTGGGACTCTAATGGCTACACCTTC
CDR3 protein: CASSYSWDSNGYTF

clone size: .
D gene: TRBD1
V gene: TRBV5-1
J gene: TRBJ1-1
CDR3 DNA: TGCGCCAGCAGCGGAGGGGACAGTCGATTCACTCAAGCTTTCTTT
CDR3 protein: CASSGGDSRFTQAFF

clone size: few
D gene: TRBD1
V gene: TRBV12-3/TRBV12-4
J gene: TRBJ1-1
CDR3 DNA: TGTGCCAGCAGTGTCGTGACAGGGATTAGGGCTGAAGCTTTCTTT
CDR3 protein: CASSVVTGIRAEAFF

clone size: .
D gene: .
V gene: TRBV5-6
J gene: TRBJ1-1
CDR3 DNA: TGTGCCAGCAGCTTGCCAGAGATGAACACTGAAGCTTTCTTT
CDR3 protein: CASSLPEMNTEAFF

clone size: .
D gene: .
V gene: TRBV9
J gene: TRBJ2-2
CDR3 DNA: TGTGCCAGCAGCCCCATTCCGTTCAGGGAGCTGTTTTTT
CDR3 protein: CASSPIPFRELFF

clone size: few
D gene: .
V gene: TRBV27
J gene: TRBJ1-5
CDR3 DNA: TGTGCCAGCAGTGGGTTAGGGGATCAGCCCCAGCATTTT
CDR3 protein: CASSGLGDQPQHF

clone size: many
D gene: TRBD1
V gene: TRBV6-5
J gene: TRBJ2-7
CDR3 DNA: TGTGCCAGCAGTTACGCGGACAGGAGCTACGAGCAGTACTTC
CDR3 protein: CASSYADRSYEQYF

clone size: .
D gene: TRBD1
V gene: TRBV5-5
J gene: TRBJ2-2
CDR3 DNA: TGTGCCAGCAGCCCGAGGACAGGGTGGGGGACCGGGGAGCTGTTTTTT
CDR3 protein: CASSPRTGWGTGELFF

clone size: many
D gene: TRBD1
V gene: TRBV20-1
J gene: TRBJ2-2
CDR3 DNA: TGCAGTGCTAGAGATCTGGGACAGGGGACCGGGGAGCTGTTTTTT
CDR3 protein: CSARDLGQGTGELFF

clone size: few
D gene: .
V gene: TRBV7-2
J gene: TRBJ2-1
CDR3 DNA: TGTGCCAGCAGCTTCGGGCGGGCTAGCTCCTACAATGAGCAGTTCTTC
CDR3 protein: CASSFGRASSYNEQFF

clone size: many
D gene: TRBD2
V gene: TRBV12-3/TRBV12-4
J gene: TRBJ2-1
CDR3 DNA: TGTGCCAGCAGACGGATAGCGGGGGGGAATGAGCAGTTCTTC
CDR3 protein: CASRRIAGGNEQFF

clone size: few
D gene: .
V gene: TRBV30
J gene: TRBJ1-1
CDR3 DNA: TGTGCCTGGAGTCTCACAGTGGGCACTGAAGCTTTCTTT
CDR3 protein: CAWSLTVGTEAFF